A single T cell receptor beta chain is shown here with its context. The antigen is unknown. The CDR3 consists of 14 residues. V shed 2 bases and J shed 6 bases, with 11 bases lying between them. Per germline, CDR1 KGHSH and CDR2 LQKENI. PCR primers comprised 60 Vbeta and 13 Jbeta primers. TCRdb keeps only in-frame clones here, not all; method: immunoSEQ multiplex PCR. Among 100,000 to 150,000 clones, over 70% were seen once, and the ten largest hold more than 8%. Those who donated were healthy bone marrow donors. This sample is part of a study of cytomegalovirus exposure and HLA in healthy donors. General study findings and limits: The authors judged a highly shared variant cluster likely a sequencing artifact. V- and J-gene trimming of TCR beta was linked (in a later analysis) to a missense DCLRE1C variant.

The sequence came from a female donor in good health and CMV-seropositive. J is TRBJ2-1 and V is TRBV18, with D maybe TRBD2 (6 bases). The sequencing input was PBMCs. For the CDR3, the DNA is TGTGCCAGCTCACCAAGTACGGGGGTCAATGAGCAGTTCTTC. Translating it yields CASSPSTGVNEQFF.